This is a list of T cell receptor beta chains from one sample in a study of response to subunit inactivated influenza vaccine. Each CDR3 protein gets one entry after TCRdb re-called the RT-PCR reads with MiXCR. The data contain approximately 500,000 distinct CDR3 sequences, approximately 22% of them singletons. In addition, the sample was reused for a study of T cells expressing NK-cell markers.

Here the sequenced sample was CD4+ T cells sorted from PBMCs, taken approximately 12 days after vaccination. These receptors all come from a man between 45 and 60 years old who received an inactivated influenza vaccine. Both conserved end residues are part of each CDR3. Fields, in order: J gene, D gene, V gene, clone size, CDR3 DNA, CDR3 protein. The D gene is left open where the match is weak. Clone sizes are given selectively: once, few, many, or a class where the clone is expanded.

j_gene: TRBJ1-6; d_gene: -; v_gene: TRBV7-2; abundance: few; CDR3nt: TGTGCCAGCAGCTTACCCCCAAATTCACCCCTCCACTTT; CDR3aa: CASSLPPNSPLHF
j_gene: TRBJ2-5; d_gene: -; v_gene: TRBV27; abundance: -; CDR3nt: TGTGCCAGCAGCTTAGATTTAAGCCAGACCCAGTACTTC; CDR3aa: CASSLDLSQTQYF
j_gene: TRBJ2-2; d_gene: -; v_gene: TRBV30; abundance: few; CDR3nt: TGTGCCTGGAGTCGGACCGGGGAGCTGTTTTTT; CDR3aa: CAWSRTGELFF
j_gene: TRBJ2-7; d_gene: -; v_gene: TRBV5-1; abundance: -; CDR3nt: TGCGCCAGCAGCGTCGGGATAACAGGGTCCTACGAGCAGTACTTC; CDR3aa: CASSVGITGSYEQYF
j_gene: TRBJ2-5; d_gene: TRBD1; v_gene: TRBV2; abundance: -; CDR3nt: TGTGCCACCATGGACAGGGGGCGCGGGGAAGAGACCCAGTACTTC; CDR3aa: CATMDRGRGEETQYF
j_gene: TRBJ2-1; d_gene: TRBD1; v_gene: TRBV24-1; abundance: -; CDR3nt: TGTGCCACCAGTGACCGACAGGGGGCCAACAATGAGCAGTTCTTC; CDR3aa: CATSDRQGANNEQFF
j_gene: TRBJ1-2; d_gene: TRBD1; v_gene: TRBV29-1; abundance: few; CDR3nt: TGCAGCGTTCTCCCGGGACAGGGTGATGGCTACACCTTC; CDR3aa: CSVLPGQGDGYTF
j_gene: TRBJ2-1; d_gene: TRBD2; v_gene: TRBV7-8; abundance: -; CDR3nt: TGTGCCAGCAGCTTAGACGCGGGGGGGCCCCAGGAGCAGTTCTTC; CDR3aa: CASSLDAGGPQEQFF
j_gene: TRBJ2-3; d_gene: -; v_gene: TRBV5-1; abundance: few; CDR3nt: TGCGCCAGCAGCTTGGGACCATCCCGGGATACGCAGTATTTT; CDR3aa: CASSLGPSRDTQYF
j_gene: TRBJ2-2; d_gene: -; v_gene: TRBV5-1; abundance: few; CDR3nt: TGCGCCAGCAGCTCCCCCTACATCGGGGAGCTGTTTTTT; CDR3aa: CASSSPYIGELFF
j_gene: TRBJ2-7; d_gene: TRBD1; v_gene: TRBV20-1; abundance: -; CDR3nt: TGCAGTGCTAGAGGGGACAGGGGCAACGAGCAGTACTTC; CDR3aa: CSARGDRGNEQYF
j_gene: TRBJ2-5; d_gene: -; v_gene: TRBV7-2; abundance: -; CDR3nt: TGTGCCAGCAGCTTCGGTATCTTGGAGACCCAGTACTTC; CDR3aa: CASSFGILETQYF
j_gene: TRBJ2-7; d_gene: -; v_gene: TRBV5-1; abundance: -; CDR3nt: TGCGCCAGCAGCCGCCTCCGGGATCCGAGGGCCTACGAGCAGTACTTC; CDR3aa: CASSRLRDPRAYEQYF
j_gene: TRBJ1-1; d_gene: -; v_gene: TRBV7-9; abundance: -; CDR3nt: TGTGCCAGCAGCTTAAATCAAAGGCGCACTGAAGCTTTCTTT; CDR3aa: CASSLNQRRTEAFF
j_gene: TRBJ2-7; d_gene: TRBD2; v_gene: TRBV28; abundance: few; CDR3nt: TGTGCCAGCCGGCTAGCGGGGTCTAAGTCCTACGAGCAGTACTTC; CDR3aa: CASRLAGSKSYEQYF
j_gene: TRBJ2-1; d_gene: -; v_gene: TRBV7-2; abundance: many; CDR3nt: TGTGCCAGCAGCTTAGACAGGGTGGATGAGCAGTTCTTC; CDR3aa: CASSLDRVDEQFF
j_gene: TRBJ2-3; d_gene: -; v_gene: TRBV20-1; abundance: -; CDR3nt: TGCAGTGCTAGAGTCGGGGGCACAGATACGCAGTATTTT; CDR3aa: CSARVGGTDTQYF
j_gene: TRBJ2-1; d_gene: -; v_gene: TRBV5-1; abundance: -; CDR3nt: TGCGCCAGCAGCTTGGGGGATACAACGGGGTACAATGAGCAGTTCTTC; CDR3aa: CASSLGDTTGYNEQFF
j_gene: TRBJ2-1; d_gene: -; v_gene: TRBV20-1; abundance: few; CDR3nt: TGCAGTGCTAGAGATTTCGCGGGTTGGTCCCCCAATGAGCAGTTCTTC; CDR3aa: CSARDFAGWSPNEQFF
j_gene: TRBJ2-1; d_gene: -; v_gene: TRBV15; abundance: -; CDR3nt: TGTGCCACCAGCAGAGTAGCTTCATTGTTAGCGGAGAACAATGAGCAGTTCTTC; CDR3aa: CATSRVASLLAENNEQFF
j_gene: TRBJ1-1; d_gene: -; v_gene: TRBV10-2; abundance: -; CDR3nt: TGCGCCAGCAGTGAGTCGAGGGAATGGATTAAAGCTTTCTTT; CDR3aa: CASSESREWIKAFF
j_gene: TRBJ1-2; d_gene: -; v_gene: TRBV20-1; abundance: -; CDR3nt: TGCAGTGCTAGAGCCAGAAACTATGGCTACACCTTC; CDR3aa: CSARARNYGYTF
j_gene: TRBJ2-5; d_gene: -; v_gene: TRBV28; abundance: -; CDR3nt: TGTGCCAGCGGTTTTGTATTTATGACTATTGCCAACCAAGAGACCCAGTACTTC; CDR3aa: CASGFVFMTIANQETQYF
j_gene: TRBJ1-5; d_gene: -; v_gene: TRBV12-5; abundance: -; CDR3nt: TGTGCTAGTGGTTTGAGAGACCTACTTAATCAGCCCCAGCATTTT; CDR3aa: CASGLRDLLNQPQHF
j_gene: TRBJ2-1; d_gene: TRBD2; v_gene: TRBV28; abundance: many; CDR3nt: TGTGCCAGCAGTCCCTGGACTAGCGGAAACAATGAGCAGTTCTTC; CDR3aa: CASSPWTSGNNEQFF
j_gene: TRBJ2-1; d_gene: TRBD2; v_gene: TRBV20-1; abundance: -; CDR3nt: TGCAGTGCTCCCAGACTAGCGGGAGGGACAGGGGACGAGCAGTTCTTC; CDR3aa: CSAPRLAGGTGDEQFF
j_gene: TRBJ2-1; d_gene: TRBD2; v_gene: TRBV4-1; abundance: -; CDR3nt: TGCGCCAGCAGCCCCGTGACTAGCGGGAGAAGTCTCAATGAGCAGTTCTTC; CDR3aa: CASSPVTSGRSLNEQFF
j_gene: TRBJ2-1; d_gene: -; v_gene: TRBV10-3; abundance: -; CDR3nt: TGTGCCATCAGTGAGCAGGATGGCGGACCCCAGTTCTTC; CDR3aa: CAISEQDGGPQFF
j_gene: TRBJ1-2; d_gene: -; v_gene: TRBV7-9; abundance: few; CDR3nt: TGTGCCAGCAGCTCTAGCGGGGGCGGCTACACCTTC; CDR3aa: CASSSSGGGYTF
j_gene: TRBJ1-1; d_gene: -; v_gene: TRBV7-9; abundance: many; CDR3nt: TGTGCCAGCAGCTTATCAGTCGGGAACACTGAAGCTTTCTTT; CDR3aa: CASSLSVGNTEAFF
j_gene: TRBJ2-3; d_gene: -; v_gene: TRBV20-1; abundance: many; CDR3nt: TGCAGTGCCCCAGGGGCCCCTGGGACAGATACGCAGTATTTT; CDR3aa: CSAPGAPGTDTQYF
j_gene: TRBJ2-4; d_gene: -; v_gene: TRBV3-1; abundance: few; CDR3nt: TGTGCCAGCAGCCAAGATATAGGGCGGGGCATTCAGTACTTC; CDR3aa: CASSQDIGRGIQYF
j_gene: TRBJ2-5; d_gene: TRBD1; v_gene: TRBV28; abundance: -; CDR3nt: TGTGCCAGCAGGAGACAGGGTTCAGAGACCCAGTACTTC; CDR3aa: CASRRQGSETQYF
j_gene: TRBJ2-4; d_gene: -; v_gene: TRBV5-1; abundance: few; CDR3nt: TGCGCCAGCCATGCCGGGTCTCTAGCCAAAAACATTCAGTACTTC; CDR3aa: CASHAGSLAKNIQYF
j_gene: TRBJ2-2; d_gene: TRBD2; v_gene: TRBV15; abundance: few; CDR3nt: TGTGCCACCAGCAGTGGACTAGCGGGTAACACCGGGGAGCTGTTTTTT; CDR3aa: CATSSGLAGNTGELFF
j_gene: TRBJ2-5; d_gene: TRBD1; v_gene: TRBV18; abundance: -; CDR3nt: TGTGCCAGCTCACCACGACAGGGAAGTAGGGAGACCCAGTACTTC; CDR3aa: CASSPRQGSRETQYF
j_gene: TRBJ2-5; d_gene: -; v_gene: TRBV5-1; abundance: few; CDR3nt: TGCGCCAGCAGCTTGGTTCGGGACGGGGAGACCCAGTACTTC; CDR3aa: CASSLVRDGETQYF
j_gene: TRBJ1-5; d_gene: -; v_gene: TRBV18; abundance: -; CDR3nt: TGTGCCAGCTCACCACTCCGGGACACCGCCCAGCATTTT; CDR3aa: CASSPLRDTAQHF
j_gene: TRBJ2-1; d_gene: -; v_gene: TRBV6-2/TRBV6-3; abundance: few; CDR3nt: TGTGCCAGCAGGGGGCCACCCCCCAACAATGAGCAGTTCTTC; CDR3aa: CASRGPPPNNEQFF
j_gene: TRBJ2-3; d_gene: -; v_gene: TRBV5-1; abundance: many; CDR3nt: TGTGCCAGCAGCTTGGGAGGAGCTGATACGCAGTATTTT; CDR3aa: CASSLGGADTQYF
j_gene: TRBJ1-1; d_gene: -; v_gene: TRBV29-1; abundance: -; CDR3nt: TGCAGCGTTGAATCTTACAGAGACACTGAAGCTTTCTTT; CDR3aa: CSVESYRDTEAFF